This T cell receptor (beta chain) originates from a study of T cell responses to AZD1222 COVID-19 vaccine. Points from the study as a whole: Distributed over spike, vaccine-associated CD4 TCRs predominated at 160-218 and 743-854.

TCRdb's copy holds only in-frame clones and misses some; the assay was immunoSEQ multiplex PCR. The sample consists of over 55,000 clones, around three quarters of them appearing once. Remarks on this clone: Its antigen is unidentified.

Per germline, CDR1 MNHEY and CDR2 SVGAGI. The CDR3 is made up of 13 amino acids. Trimming removed 6 bases at V and 4 bases at J, with 11 bases between. The chain employs TRBV6-5 and TRBJ2-3; no clear D. The sample was peripheral blood, taken 28 days after the second AZD1222 dose. The sequence was collected from an adult who received the AZD1222 COVID-19 vaccine. CDR3 protein: CASSPRKADTQYF. The CDR3 DNA is TGTGCCAGCAGCCCCCGGAAAGCAGATACGCAGTATTTT.